These T cell receptor beta chains were read from a single sample in a study of memory CD4+ T cells and cytomegalovirus serostatus. Here immunoSEQ multiplex PCR was the method, and the copy in TCRdb shows in-frame clones only, minus some. This sample has 30,000 to 40,000 clones; less than 80% occur once, and the top ten carry over 4.5%. What was sequenced was memory CD4+ T cells from blood. These TCRs come from an adult in good health and CMV-seropositive. The CDR3 runs from the conserved cysteine through the conserved F or W. A D gene is named only where the DNA matches it firmly. Rows may omit the clone size; those that give it use once, few, many or a size class.

>TRBV4-2|-|-|TRBJ1-1
TGTGCCAGCAGCCAAGACGCGTCAAGGGGCACTGAAGCTTTCTTT
CASSQDASRGTEAFF
>TRBV5-1|-|-|TRBJ2-7
TGCGCCAGCAGCTCGAGAACCGGATTGACACTGGATCGGCGCGAGCAGTACTTC
CASSSRTGLTLDRREQYF
>TRBV7-2|-|-|TRBJ2-7
TGTGCCAGCAGCTTAGGAGACACCTCGAACTACGAGCAGTACTTC
CASSLGDTSNYEQYF
>TRBV28|-|few|TRBJ1-1
TGTGCCAGCAGCTCTGACACGGCGGTAGCTTTCTTT
CASSSDTAVAFF
>TRBV6-5|-|-|TRBJ1-2
TGTGCCAGCAAAAAGATCGGGGCTAACTATGGCTACACCTTC
CASKKIGANYGYTF
>TRBV4-3|TRBD2|-|TRBJ2-5
TGCGCCAGCAGCCAAGGGACTAGCGGGAGTCGACGGACCCAGTACTTC
CASSQGTSGSRRTQYF
>TRBV13|-|-|TRBJ2-7
TGTGCCAGCAGCTTTCGGGGCAGATACTACGAGCAGTACTTC
CASSFRGRYYEQYF
>TRBV23-1|-|-|TRBJ1-3
TGCGCCAGCAGCGAACCGGGACCCACCGGGACCATATATTTT
CASSEPGPTGTIYF
>TRBV5-1|TRBD1|-|TRBJ1-1
TGCGCCAGCAGCTTTTGGGGACAGGGAAACACTGAAGCTTTCTTT
CASSFWGQGNTEAFF
>TRBV5-1|TRBD1|-|TRBJ1-2
TGCGCCAGCAGCTTGACAGGGGACGCGAACTATGGCTACACCTTC
CASSLTGDANYGYTF
>TRBV2|-|-|TRBJ2-7
TGTGCCAGCGGATTAACTAACTACGAGCAGTACTTC
CASGLTNYEQYF
>TRBV4-1|TRBD1|-|TRBJ2-3
TGCGCCAGCAGCCGAGACAGGGGCGCAGAGGATACGCAGTATTTT
CASSRDRGAEDTQYF
>TRBV27|-|-|TRBJ2-7
TGTGCCAGCAGTCGAAGTGGAAAGGGGAGCTACGAGCAGTACTTC
CASSRSGKGSYEQYF
>TRBV2|-|-|TRBJ1-5
TGTGCCAGCAGTGTAAGTGAAGGGCCCCAGCATTTT
CASSVSEGPQHF
>TRBV5-6|-|-|TRBJ2-5
TGTGCCAGCAGCTTTTTACAGCAAGAGACCCAGTACTTC
CASSFLQQETQYF